This T cell receptor (beta chain) emerged from a study of beta chain features in type 1 diabetes. Expressed TCRB transcripts were sequenced because the isolated RNA had all been reverse transcribed beforehand. The data were produced by immunoSEQ multiplex PCR, yet TCRdb's version contains in-frame clones alone and is incomplete. Of approximately 600,000 clones listed, around 12% are singletons. This clone was seen a few times. Its matching antigen is unknown. Donors contributed one heparinised blood draw apiece, averaging roughly 0.12 L. CD4+ cells of the naive, central memory, regulatory and stem cell-like memory types were sorted via CD45RO/CCR7/CD25/CD127/CD95/CD27. Study-wide results and limits: Patients with Type 1 diabetes showed moderately but significantly shorter TCRB CDR3s in all four CD4+ subsets. Type 1 diabetes patients had VDJ junctions that carried fewer insertions and more deletions.

The sample consisted of naive CD4+ T cells from blood. This TCR derives from a man younger than 45 with type 1 diabetes.

The chain's CDR3 is CASSPGQVLGEQYF. The CDR3 DNA reads TGTGCCAGCTCACCGGGACAGGTCCTGGGCGAGCAGTACTTC. The chain combines TRBV18 with TRBJ2-7, with 8 bases lining up with TRBD1. The J segment lost 6 bases and the V segment lost 3 bases, leaving 7 bases of the junction unmatched. The CDR3 consists of 14 residues. Germline lookup yields CDR1 KGHSH and CDR2 LQKENI.